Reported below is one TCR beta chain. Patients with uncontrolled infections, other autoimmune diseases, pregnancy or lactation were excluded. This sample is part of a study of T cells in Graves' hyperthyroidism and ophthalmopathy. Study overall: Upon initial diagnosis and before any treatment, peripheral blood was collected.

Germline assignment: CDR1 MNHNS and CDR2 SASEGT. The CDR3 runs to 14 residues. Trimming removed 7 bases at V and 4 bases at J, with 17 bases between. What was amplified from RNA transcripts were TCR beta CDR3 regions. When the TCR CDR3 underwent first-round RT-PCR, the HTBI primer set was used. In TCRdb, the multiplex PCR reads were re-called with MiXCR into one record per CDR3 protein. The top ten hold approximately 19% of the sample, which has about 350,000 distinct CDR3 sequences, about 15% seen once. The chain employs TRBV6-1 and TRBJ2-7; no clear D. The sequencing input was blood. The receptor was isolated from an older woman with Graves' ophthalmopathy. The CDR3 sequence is CASTLDQPWYEQYF. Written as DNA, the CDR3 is TGTGCCAGCACCTTAGACCAGCCCTGGTACGAGCAGTACTTC.